The 25 T cell receptor beta chains listed next were all sequenced from one sample in a study of T cell repertoires in cytomegalovirus infection. These receptors' targets are unknown. TCRdb re-derived calls from the reads in MiXCR, one entry per CDR3 protein. The sample has approximately 500,000 distinct CDR3 sequences, more than 30% seen once. Source: cultured PBMCs, taken from culture after CMV antigen stimulation. The receptors were sampled from a human donor in good health (CMV status not recorded). Some clones in this sample may be carry-over from other donors' samples.

J is TRBJ1-1 and V is TRBV10-3, with 9 bases that match TRBD1. V shed 3 bases, J shed 1 base, and the junction held 3 bases outside the gene matches. CDR1 ENHRY and CDR2 SYGVKD come from the germline V gene. This CDR3 has 15 amino acids. In nucleotides, the CDR3 is TGTGCCATCAGTGACCCGGGACAGGGGAACACTGAAGCTTTCTTT. Protein: CAISDPGQGNTEAFF.

The gene calls are TRBV7-2 and TRBJ1-3, with TRBD1 matching over 8 bases. The CDR3 runs 16 residues. The ends lost 5 bases at V and 0 bases at J; junction bases unmatched: 6. Germline CDR1 SGHTA, CDR2 FQGNSA. The CDR3 nucleotides read TGTGCCAGCAGCGTAACAGGGGGGTACTCTGGAAACACCATATATTTT. Its protein product is CASSVTGGYSGNTIYF.

This clonotype has only a few counts. V gene TRBV6-2 or TRBV6-3 combines with J gene TRBJ1-1, with D perhaps TRBD1 (5 bases). The germline CDR1 and CDR2 sequences are MNHEY and SVGEGT. This CDR3 comprises 17 residues. The V gene lost 2 bases and the J gene lost 0 bases, with 16 bases spanning the gap. CDR3 DNA sequence: TGTGCCAGCAGTTACCCCAGGGCTCGGTGGTTGAACACTGAAGCTTTCTTT. Protein: CASSYPRARWLNTEAFF.

The J gene is TRBJ2-7, the V gene TRBV9, with 8 positions matching TRBD2. V gave up 2 bases and J gave up 7 bases; unmatched junction bases: 8. The V gene's germline CDR1 is SGDLS and CDR2 YYNGEE. There are 14 residues in the CDR3. The CDR3 bases are TGTGCCAGCAGCGTTCTAGCGGGCTTGGGGGAGCAGTACTTC. Translation: CASSVLAGLGEQYF.

This rearrangement joins TRBV28 to TRBJ1-1, with D perhaps matching TRBD1 (5 bases). The CDR3 loop spans 16 amino acids. V was clipped by 5 bases and J by 1 base, with 17 bases between them. Germline CDR1 is MDHEN and CDR2 is SYDVKM. For the CDR3, the DNA is TGTGCCAGCAGTAAGCCCTATCATGGGGGGAACACTGAAGCTTTCTTT. Protein: CASSKPYHGGNTEAFF.

This chain uses TRBV20-1 with TRBJ1-1; no definite D call. The CDR3 length is 15 residues. Germline lookup yields CDR1 DFQATT and CDR2 SNEGSKA (reference sequence). The V end lost 4 bases, the J end lost 0 bases, and 15 bases lay between the germline ends. The DNA for the CDR3 is TGCAGTGCTAAACCCGGGGTAGATATGAACACTGAAGCTTTCTTT. It translates to CSAKPGVDMNTEAFF.

This clonotype was detected a few times. V usage is TRBV7-8 and J usage is TRBJ2-1; D possibly matches TRBD1 or TRBD2 (5 bases each). Germline V CDR1 and CDR2: SGHVS, FQNEAQ. The length of the CDR3 is 16 residues. The V end lost 5 bases, the J end lost 5 bases, and 19 bases lay between the germline ends. CDR3 residues: CASSPQGGGLHNEQFF. The CDR3 nucleotides read TGTGCCAGCAGCCCCCAGGGTGGCGGGCTACACAATGAGCAGTTCTTC.

The chain recombines TRBV24-1 with TRBJ2-3; TRBD2 matches at 8 bases. This CDR3 is built from 15 residues. Per germline, CDR1 KGHDR and CDR2 SFDVKD. V dropped 6 bases and J dropped 2; count of bases not matched to a gene: 6. CDR3 bases: TGTGCCACCAGTCAGACGGGAGGGGCCACAGATACGCAGTATTTT. This translates into CATSQTGGATDTQYF.

This sequence joins TRBV7-9 and TRBJ2-1, with 10 bases lining up with TRBD2. The CDR3 is made up of 17 amino acids. CDR1 and CDR2 from the germline V gene are SEHNR and FQNEAQ (reference sequence). Trimming at V came to 1 base and at J to 8 bases, leaving 11 bases not matched to a gene. CDR3 DNA: TGTGCCAGCAGCTTAGATAGGACTAGCGGAAAGCGGCATGAGCAGTTCTTC. Translated, it gives CASSLDRTSGKRHEQFF.

This chain uses TRBV29-1 with TRBJ2-5; maybe TRBD2 (5 bases). Germline values: CDR1 SQVTM, CDR2 ANQGSEA. The CDR3 spans 14 residues. The germline V and J ends were trimmed by 4 bases and 4 bases, with 16 bases remaining between them. CDR3 in DNA: TGCAGCGTTGGCTCGGGCCGGAGGCTAGAGACCCAGTACTTC. This translates into CSVGSGRRLETQYF.

This sequence joins TRBV7-2 and TRBJ1-1, with D possibly TRBD1 on 5 matching bases. V was clipped by 4 bases and J by 4 bases, with 10 bases between them. Germline V gene data show CDR1 as SGHTA and CDR2 as FQGNSA. The CDR3 consists of 13 residues. The CDR3 DNA reads TGTGCCAGCAGCTACGGACAACGCACTGAAGCTTTCTTT. Translation: CASSYGQRTEAFF. Based on the CDR3 plus reference TRBV7-2 and TRBJ1-1, the full variable domain is GAGVSQSPSNKVTEKGKDVELRCDPISGHTALYWYRQSLGQGLEFLIYFQGNSAPDKSGLPSDRFSAERTGGSVSTLTIQRTQQEDSAVYLCASSYGQRTEAFFGQGTRLTVV.

The CDR3 DNA reads TGTGCCAGCAGTGCCCAGGGGGGAGGAACCGGGGAGCTGTTTTTT. As protein: CASSAQGGGTGELFF. The gene calls are TRBV25-1 and TRBJ2-2; D might be TRBD1 (7 bases). CDR1 MGHDK and CDR2 SYGVNS come from the germline V gene. V was trimmed by 4 bases and J by 5 bases, leaving 14 bases between them. This CDR3 has 15 residues.

This sequence joins TRBV11-3 and TRBJ2-1, with 12 bases lining up with TRBD2. This CDR3 spans 17 amino acids. Germline CDR1 reads SGHNT; CDR2 reads YENEEA. With 5 bases clipped from V and 5 bases from J, the junction kept 10 bases outside the gene matches. The CDR3 region has the DNA TGTGCCAGCAGCCCGGGACGACTAGCGGGAGTCCACAATGAGCAGTTCTTC. Its protein is CASSPGRLAGVHNEQFF.

J is TRBJ2-3 and V is TRBV28; D ambiguous. This CDR3 is 15 amino acids long. Germline V gives CDR1 MDHEN, CDR2 SYDVKM. Deletions cut 3 bases from V and 1 base from J, with 11 bases between. CDR3 nucleotides: TGTGCCAGCAGTTTGGAGAGGCCCGGCACAGATACGCAGTATTTT. It encodes CASSLERPGTDTQYF.

The V gene is TRBV2, the J gene TRBJ1-1, with a tentative D call TRBD1 (5 bases). Germline lookup yields CDR1 SNHLY and CDR2 FYNNEI. With 6 bases removed from V and 5 bases from J, the gap between germline ends came to 13 bases. This CDR3 has 13 amino acids. The CDR3 here is CASRTEVGTEAFF. The CDR3 nucleotides read TGTGCCAGCAGGACAGAAGTGGGGACTGAAGCTTTCTTT.

J is TRBJ2-3 and V is TRBV4-3, with 10 bases lining up with TRBD2. The V segment lost 0 bases and the J segment 9 bases; nucleotides outside the gene matches: 3. The CDR3 has 14 residues. CDR1 and CDR2 from the germline V gene are LGHNA and YSLEER. CDR3 sequence reads: CASSQDVTSGTQYF. The CDR3 DNA is TGCGCCAGCAGCCAAGATGTGACTAGCGGGACGCAGTATTTT.

CDR3 coding DNA: TGCAGTGCTAAAAAGGGATCCTTTTACGAGCAGTACTTC. It is translated as CSAKKGSFYEQYF. The chain links TRBV20-1 to TRBJ2-7, with D hard to call. This CDR3 is 13 amino acids long. Trimming pared 4 bases from V and 4 bases from J, leaving 14 bases between. The germline V gene encodes CDR1 DFQATT and CDR2 SNEGSKA (reference sequence).

This clonotype was counted between two and nine times. J is TRBJ2-1 and V is TRBV20-1; 14 positions match TRBD2. The V segment lost 2 bases and the J segment 6 bases; nucleotides outside the gene matches: 6. The V gene's germline CDR1 is DFQATT and CDR2 SNEGSKA (reference sequence). The CDR3 sequence is 16 residues long. CDR3: CSARKTGTSGSNEQFF. The DNA for the CDR3 is TGCAGTGCTAGAAAGACCGGGACTAGCGGGAGCAATGAGCAGTTCTTC.

The chain employs TRBV5-1 and TRBJ2-1, with TRBD2 identical over 7 bases. Germline lookup yields CDR1 SGHRS and CDR2 YFSETQ. The CDR3 is 20 residues long. V was pared by 0 bases and J by 1 base, with 16 bases of the junction left unmatched. The chain's CDR3 is CASSLVIGGSGPDSYNEQFF. The CDR3, as DNA: TGCGCCAGCAGCTTGGTCATCGGCGGGAGTGGCCCGGATTCCTACAATGAGCAGTTCTTC.

The rearrangement joins TRBV28 to TRBJ1-3, with TRBD1 as a possible D gene (5 bases). Germline V gives CDR1 MDHEN, CDR2 SYDVKM. This CDR3 is built from 16 residues. The ends were cut back, 1 base at V and 1 base at J, with 11 bases in the middle. CDR3 coding DNA: TGTGCCAGCAGTTTATCGGGGGGAAGGTCTGGAAACACCATATATTTT. It yields the protein CASSLSGGRSGNTIYF.

This clonotype was detected a few times. This rearrangement joins TRBV6-2 or TRBV6-3 to TRBJ2-2; D might be TRBD2 (6 bases). From germline, CDR1 is MNHEY and CDR2 SVGEGT. This CDR3 spans 16 amino acids. Trimming left V 0 bases short and J 6 bases short, with 14 bases between. The CDR3 spells CASSYSGGGFAGELFF. As DNA, the CDR3 is TGTGCCAGCAGTTACTCGGGAGGAGGGTTCGCCGGGGAGCTGTTTTTT.

A few counts support this clonotype. The chain carries TRBV28 and TRBJ1-5; D call uncertain. The germline CDR1 and CDR2 sequences are MDHEN and SYDVKM. V lost 7 bases and J lost 1, with 5 bases in between. The CDR3 contains 12 residues. CDR3 residues: CASKDSNQPQHF. Written as DNA, the CDR3 is TGTGCCAGCAAGGACAGCAATCAGCCCCAGCATTTT. Using reference TRBV28 and TRBJ1-5 for the parts outside the CDR3, the full variable domain is DVKVTQSSRYLVKRTGEKVFLECVQDMDHENMFWYRQDPGLGLRLIYFSYDVKMKEKGDIPEGYSVSREKKERFSLILESASTNQTSMYLCASKDSNQPQHFGDGTRLSIL.

This chain links TRBV27 with TRBJ2-7, with 7 bases lining up with TRBD1. CDR1 MNHEY and CDR2 SMNVEV come from the germline V gene (reference sequence). This CDR3 is 15 amino acids long. V was clipped by 0 bases and J by 4 bases; unmatched bases: 6. This CDR3 is CASSLSGDSHYEQYV. The CDR3 bases are TGTGCCAGCAGTTTATCTGGGGACAGCCATTACGAGCAGTACGTC.

This clonotype was detected many times. The V call is TRBV7-2, the J call TRBJ1-1, with a tentative D call TRBD1 (6 bases). V was pared by 3 bases and J by 8 bases, with 16 bases between. CDR3 length: 14 amino acids. The germline gives CDR1 SGHTA, CDR2 FQGNSA. CDR3 protein: CASSFRGPGQEAFF. CDR3 coding DNA: TGTGCCAGCAGCTTTCGGGGCCCCGGACAGGAAGCTTTCTTT.

The rearrangement links TRBV10-3 to TRBJ2-7, with 7 bases matching TRBD1. The V segment lost 3 bases and the J segment 2 bases; nucleotides outside the gene matches: 4. CDR1 is ENHRY and CDR2 is SYGVKD in the germline V gene. There are 14 residues in the CDR3. This CDR3 reads CAISDPGQTYEQYF. The CDR3 nucleotides read TGTGCCATCAGTGACCCGGGACAGACCTACGAGCAGTACTTC.